The next 26 T cell receptor beta chains were all read from a single sample in a study of patients and donors after allogeneic stem cell transplantation. Each CDR3 protein is one row after TCRdb ran MiXCR on the RT-PCR reads. The sample has some 230,000 distinct CDR3 sequences, 13% to 15% seen once. The material sequenced was blood, either unsorted or a sorted T cell fraction (not recorded which). The receptors come from a human donor who was either an allogeneic HSCT recipient or a stem cell or donor lymphocyte infusion donor (not recorded which). It is not recorded whose cells these are; they may come from a transplant donor.

The genes are TRBV7-9 and TRBJ2-3; 7 nucleotides align to TRBD2. CDR1 is SEHNR and CDR2 is FQNEAQ in the germline V gene (reference sequence). V was pared by 1 base and J by 2 bases, with 6 bases of the junction left unmatched. The CDR3 totals 16 residues. The CDR3 spells CASSLVRDYNTDTQYF. CDR3 DNA: TGTGCCAGCAGCTTAGTCAGGGACTACAACACAGATACGCAGTATTTT. Full variable domain (remainder filled in from reference TRBV7-9 and TRBJ2-3): DTGVSQNPRHKITKRGQNVTFRCDPISEHNRLYWYRQTLGQGPEFLTYFQNEAQLEKSRLLSDRFSAERPKGSFSTLEIQRTEQGDSAMYLCASSLVRDYNTDTQYFGPGTRLTVL.

The chain carries TRBV30 and TRBJ2-5, with 9 nucleotides matching TRBD2. The germline CDR1 and CDR2 sequences are GTSNPN and SVGIG (reference sequence). This CDR3 has 15 residues. V shed 3 bases and J 5 bases; nucleotides not matched to a gene: 10. The CDR3 region is CAWRRGGLGTETQYF. The CDR3 coding sequence is TGTGCCTGGAGGCGGGGGGGCCTTGGGACGGAGACCCAGTACTTC.

This clonotype came up a few times. The chain links TRBV13 to TRBJ2-7; D unresolved. The CDR3 totals 16 residues. Germline values: CDR1 PRHDT, CDR2 FYEKMQ (reference sequence). V gave up 5 bases and J gave up 4 bases, with 21 bases separating them. Here the CDR3 DNA reads TGTGCCAGCAGCCCGAGACACCTAAGTGAGTCTTACGAGCAGTACTTC. It is translated as CASSPRHLSESYEQYF.

The chain couples TRBV4-2 to TRBJ1-2, with D maybe TRBD1 (5 bases). The CDR3 runs to 17 residues. CDR1 and CDR2 (germline): LGHNA, YNFKEQ. The germline V and J ends were trimmed by 0 bases and 7 bases, with 21 bases remaining between them. The CDR3 loop reads CASSQDLWDRSSGGYTF. Here the CDR3 DNA reads TGTGCCAGCAGCCAAGACCTGTGGGACCGAAGCTCGGGTGGCTACACCTTC.

This clonotype has only a few counts. The V call is TRBV6-6, the J call TRBJ1-5; unclear D gene. Trimming shortened V by 6 bases and J by 4 bases, and 10 bases separated the two germline ends. From germline, CDR1 is MNHNY and CDR2 SVGAGI (reference sequence). The CDR3 extends over 13 amino acids. The CDR3 nucleotides are TGTGCCAGCAGGCCACCGAATAATCAGCCCCAGCATTTT. It translates to CASRPPNNQPQHF.

This clonotype turned up a few times. The rearrangement joins TRBV19 to TRBJ1-5; no definite D call. Germline-derived CDR1 and CDR2 are LNHDA and SQIVND (reference sequence). CDR3 length: 15 residues. V was cut by 2 bases and J by 0 bases, with 8 bases left in between. CDR3 sequence: CASSIYMNSNQPQHF. DNA for the CDR3: TGTGCCAGTAGTATATACATGAATAGCAATCAGCCCCAGCATTTT. The full variable domain, in which reference TRBV19 and TRBJ1-5 provide the parts outside the CDR3, is DGGITQSPKYLFRKEGQNVTLSCEQNLNHDAMYWYRQDPGQGLRLIYYSQIVNDFQKGDIAEGYSVSREKKESFPLTVTSAQKNPTAFYLCASSIYMNSNQPQHFGDGTRLSIL.

This chain links TRBV3-1 with TRBJ1-5, with 12 bases identical to TRBD1. CDR1 LGHDT and CDR2 YNNKEL come from the germline V gene (reference sequence). This CDR3 has 18 residues. J lost 0 bases, V lost 6 bases, and 9 bases had no gene match. The CDR3 reads CASRNSGTGGFSNQPQHF. CDR3 nucleotides: TGTGCCAGCAGGAACTCCGGGACAGGGGGCTTTAGCAATCAGCCCCAGCATTTT.

This clonotype was counted only a few times. V gene TRBV20-1 combines with J gene TRBJ2-2; a possible D gene is TRBD1 (7 bases). Deletions cut 5 bases from V and 1 base from J, with 11 bases between. The CDR3 is made up of 14 amino acids. The germline CDR1 and CDR2 sequences are DFQATT and SNEGSKA (reference sequence). Written as DNA, the CDR3 is TGCAGTGCTCAGGGGGACTGGAACACCGGGGAGCTGTTTTTT. This sequence encodes CSAQGDWNTGELFF.

This chain joins TRBV2 and TRBJ1-1, with TRBD1 as a possible D gene (6 bases). The CDR3 extends over 13 amino acids. Trimming left V 6 bases short and J 1 base short, with 9 bases between. CDR1 is SNHLY, CDR2 FYNNEI, per germline. CDR3 sequence (DNA): TGTGCCAGCAGGAGGGACACGAACACTGAAGCTTTCTTT. Translating it yields CASRRDTNTEAFF.

V is TRBV9 and J is TRBJ2-7; 9 bases match TRBD2. CDR1 and CDR2 from the germline V gene are SGDLS and YYNGEE. This CDR3 has 15 residues. V shed 4 bases and J 1 base; nucleotides not matched to a gene: 6. DNA for the CDR3: TGTGCCAGCAGCCCACTAGCGGGCAAGTCCTACGAGCAGTACTTC. This codes for CASSPLAGKSYEQYF. The variable domain in full, completed from reference TRBV9 and TRBJ2-7, reads DSGVTQTPKHLITATGQRVTLRCSPRSGDLSVYWYQQSLDQGLQFLIQYYNGEERAKGNILERFSAQQFPDLHSELNLSSLELGDSALYFCASSPLAGKSYEQYFGPGTRLTVT.

There are a few counts of this clonotype. The chain couples TRBV19 to TRBJ1-1; TRBD1 matches at 8 bases. J was trimmed by 7 bases and V by 2 bases; bases with no gene match: 6. The CDR3 runs 14 residues. Germline V lookup: CDR1 LNHDA, CDR2 SQIVND (reference sequence). CDR3 sequence (DNA): TGTGCCAGTAGTATAACAGGGGGACCGATTGAAGCTTTCTTT. This translates into CASSITGGPIEAFF.

This clonotype was counted at least ten times. The chain employs TRBV6-2 or TRBV6-3 and TRBJ1-2; D may be TRBD1 (5 bases). The CDR3 runs to 13 residues. Trimming shortened V by 8 bases and J by 7 bases, and 17 bases separated the two germline ends. The germline CDR1 and CDR2 sequences are MNHEY and SVGEGT. CDR3 sequence: CASGEGNPGGYTF. In DNA form, the CDR3 reads TGTGCCAGCGGAGAGGGGAACCCTGGTGGCTACACCTTC.

This clonotype turned up a few times. V usage is TRBV20-1 and J usage is TRBJ2-1, with TRBD2 matching 7 bases. Germline CDR1 and CDR2: DFQATT and SNEGSKA (reference sequence). V gave up 1 base and J gave up 6 bases; unmatched junction bases: 9. CDR3 size: 15 residues. The CDR3 DNA reads TGCAGTGCTAGAGGAGTCCGGGACTACCCCAATGAGCAGTTCTTC. It encodes CSARGVRDYPNEQFF.

This chain uses TRBV6-4 with TRBJ1-2, with D unresolved. The germline CDR1 and CDR2 sequences are MRHNA and SNTAGT. V was clipped by 2 bases and J by 0 bases, with 4 bases between them. This CDR3 is built from 13 residues. CDR3 nucleotide sequence: TGTGCCAGCAGTGACAGTTCTAACTATGGCTACACCTTC. Translated, it gives CASSDSSNYGYTF.

In this sample, this clonotype turned up many times. The chain links TRBV25-1 to TRBJ1-5; TRBD1 is a possible D gene (5 bases). CDR3 length: 13 residues. V was cut by 2 bases and J by 9 bases, with 11 bases left in between. CDR1 is MGHDK, CDR2 SYGVNS, per germline. CDR3: CASSEVGGTPQHF. Written as DNA, the CDR3 is TGTGCCAGCAGTGAAGTTGGGGGAACGCCCCAGCATTTT. The full variable domain, rest sourced from reference TRBV25-1 and TRBJ1-5, is EADIYQTPRYLVIGTGKKITLECSQTMGHDKMYWYQQDPGMELHLIHYSYGVNSTEKGDLSSESTVSRIRTEHFPLTLESARPSHTSQYLCASSEVGGTPQHFGDGTRLSIL.

The chain carries TRBV11-2 and TRBJ1-1, with D possibly TRBD1 on 6 matching bases. CDR3 length: 15 amino acids. Trimming took 6 bases from V and 0 from J, leaving 14 bases between them. CDR1 is SGHAT and CDR2 is FQNNGV in the germline V gene. The CDR3 spells CASSPFTGMNTEAFF. As DNA, the CDR3 is TGTGCCAGCAGTCCTTTCACAGGGATGAACACTGAAGCTTTCTTT.

This clonotype has just a few counts. The chain is built from TRBV3-1 and TRBJ2-5; weak D call: TRBD2 (6 bases). Trimming shortened V by 0 bases and J by 6 bases, and 20 bases separated the two germline ends. CDR3 length: 17 residues. Germline-derived CDR1 and CDR2 are LGHDT and YNNKEL (reference sequence). The CDR3 bases are TGTGCCAGCAGCCAAGATCACTCCGGGCTGGGGGGTCAGACCCAGTACTTC. Translating it yields CASSQDHSGLGGQTQYF.

The V and J genes are TRBV12-3 or TRBV12-4 and TRBJ1-6, with no clear D. This CDR3 has 14 amino acids. Trimming stripped 3 bases from V and 6 bases from J, with 9 bases between. CDR3 sequence reads: CASSFIRSNSPLHF. Here the CDR3 DNA reads TGTGCCAGCAGTTTTATCCGGAGTAATTCACCCCTCCACTTT.

This clonotype was seen a handful of times. The rearrangement links TRBV9 to TRBJ2-2; 9 bases fit TRBD1. Germline-derived CDR1 and CDR2 are SGDLS and YYNGEE. The CDR3 totals 15 residues. V gave up 0 bases and J gave up 9 bases; unmatched junction bases: 6. This CDR3 is CASSVEGTGYRELFF. The DNA of the CDR3 is TGTGCCAGCAGCGTAGAAGGGACAGGGTATCGGGAGCTGTTTTTT.

This clonotype was counted ten times or more. This rearrangement joins TRBV7-9 to TRBJ1-1; the D is unclear. The V gene's germline CDR1 is SEHNR and CDR2 FQNEAQ (reference sequence). The CDR3 sequence is 15 residues long. Between the trimmed V and J ends, which lost 2 bases and 3 bases, there was a span of 13 bases. CDR3: CASSLSGLRDTEAFF. As DNA, the CDR3 is TGTGCCAGCAGCTTAAGTGGGCTTAGGGACACTGAAGCTTTCTTT. Full variable domain (rest looked up from reference TRBV7-9 and TRBJ1-1): DTGVSQNPRHKITKRGQNVTFRCDPISEHNRLYWYRQTLGQGPEFLTYFQNEAQLEKSRLLSDRFSAERPKGSFSTLEIQRTEQGDSAMYLCASSLSGLRDTEAFFGQGTRLTVV.

This chain uses TRBV7-9 with TRBJ2-7; no definite D call. CDR3 length: 16 amino acids. Trimming left V 3 bases short and J 1 base short, with 16 bases between. Per germline, CDR1 SEHNR and CDR2 FQNEAQ (reference sequence). CDR3 in DNA: TGTGCCAGCAGCTTTGACGTCCAAGCATCGTCCTACGAGCAGTACTTC. Its protein is CASSFDVQASSYEQYF.

On this clonotype itself: Germline and junction disagree at one end, which may indicate a read error. V usage is TRBV25-1 and J usage is TRBJ1-5; 9 bases fit TRBD1. The germline V gene has CDR1 MGHDK and CDR2 SYGVNS. The CDR3 covers 16 residues. The CDR3 nucleotides are TGTGCCAGTAGTGAATTTTACAGGGGGCATCGTCAGCCCCGGCATTTT. It yields the protein CASSEFYRGHRQPRHF.

V usage is TRBV3-1 and J usage is TRBJ2-2, with 10 positions matching TRBD2. Per the germline V gene, CDR1 is LGHDT and CDR2 is YNNKEL (reference sequence). The trim removed 1 base at V and 6 bases at J, leaving 8 bases unmatched. The CDR3 has 17 residues. Here the CDR3 reads CASSQGFLAGVPGELFF. In DNA, the CDR3 is TGTGCCAGCAGCCAAGGGTTCCTAGCGGGAGTTCCCGGGGAGCTGTTTTTT.

This clonotype was detected a few times. The chain recombines TRBV10-3 with TRBJ2-1; D remains ambiguous. CDR3 length: 15 residues. The germline V gene encodes CDR1 ENHRY and CDR2 SYGVKD. V lost 4 bases and J lost 1, with 11 bases in between. The CDR3 sequence: CAISARIGSYNEQFF. CDR3 nucleotide sequence: TGTGCCATCAGTGCTAGAATAGGGTCCTACAATGAGCAGTTCTTC.

This clonotype was counted only a few times. The V gene is TRBV18, the J gene TRBJ1-1; 7 bases agree with TRBD1. CDR3 size: 14 residues. Trimming took 0 bases from V and 10 from J; bases not matched to a gene: 8. Germline CDR1 KGHSH, CDR2 LQKENI. In DNA form, the CDR3 reads TGTGCCAGCTCACCACCGGGGGACAGACGGAGAGCTTTCTTT. Residues: CASSPPGDRRRAFF.

The J gene is TRBJ2-7, the V gene TRBV20-1, with TRBD2 as a possible D gene (7 bases). Germline CDR1 reads DFQATT; CDR2 reads SNEGSKA (reference sequence). CDR3 length equals 13 residues. The V gene lost 6 bases and the J gene lost 6 bases, with 18 bases spanning the gap. DNA for the CDR3: TGCAGTGCAAAGGGGGGGCAGGTGGCCGAGCAGTACTTC. Translating gives CSAKGGQVAEQYF.